This T cell receptor beta chain comes out of a study of shared clonotypes between healthy human individuals (dated by TCRdb to the early 2020s). Notes on the research overall: The cohort comprised two women and three men aged 18 to 49 years. Leukapheresis yielded between about 0.9 and 9 billion PBMCs per donor. To estimate repertoire size and how much clonotype sharing occurs between individuals, the study deeply sequenced the blood TCR repertoires of roughly 5 healthy adults. Different laboratories and diverse techniques were used to prepare libraries and sequence TCR repertoires, to increase sequencing depth and limit assay-specific biases. For each donor, three plates each were used for CD4 naive and CD4 memory, two plates were used for CD8 naive, and one plate was used for CD8 memory.

What the authors observed across the whole study: Because the study included a small number of donors, the genetic and exposure-history diversity represented was limited. Sampling was restricted to blood, and TCR repertoires in tissues likely differ from the TCR repertoires found in blood. Even with the large sequencing depth, rarefaction of the sorted-subset datasets indicated that sequencing was incomplete. Compared with non-shared clonotypes, clonotypes shared by all four sorted-subset donors had higher generation probabilities. Pairwise subsampling led to the expectation that sequencing depth would affect the degree of clonotype sharing among donors. Naive subsets generally had larger estimated clonotype richness than memory subsets. Sharing across several donors was observed for approximately 5% of naive CD4, under 4% of naive CD8, about 2.3% of memory CD4, and around 0.4% of memory CD8 clonotypes.

Using the deep immunoSEQ assay, TCR CDR3 regions were amplified from genomic DNA by multiplex PCR. Genomic DNA extracted from each cell subset was distributed evenly over all wells of several immunoSEQ 96-well plates, and each plate served as one replicate. For sorted subsets, each replicate PCR was loaded with 200 to 250 ng genomic DNA, equivalent to 30,000 to 35,000 T cell genomes. Purified libraries were quantified with a Qubit 3.0 fluorometer, sized on a Bioanalyzer 2100, and re-quantified with the KAPA Library Quantification kit. A separate single-read 150-cycle Illumina NextSeq 550 flow cell was used to sequence each immunoSEQ 96-well plate. In the paper's pipeline: Because the immunoSEQ output held only junctional sequences and lacked quality scores, the filtering could not match the filtering applied to full-length reads. To assign V/J genes and CDR3, sequences were annotated using PyIR, a Python wrapper for IgBLAST v1.9, with IMGT germline references. Any read was removed if the V/J assignment was weak (E-value above 1e-6), the CDR3 was missing, or the read contained stop codons, out-of-frame junctions, or ambiguous translated residues. V3J clonotypes were defined by identical inferred V gene, J gene, and CDR3 amino acid sequence. To compute the percentage overlap between repertoires, the number of shared unique clonotypes was divided by the size of the smaller repertoire. Repertoire richness was assessed with RTK rarefaction, the Chao1 estimator, and Recon v2.1 estimates of unobserved clonotypes. For all TCRbeta clonotypes obtained by the gDNA method from a few donors, generation probabilities were computed with OLGA. In its TCRdb copy, this immuneACCESS table keeps in-frame sequences only and misses some clones. Where compared with another copy, unresolved V genes explain less than half of these, and the others have no known cause. D and trimming were read from the DNA, whereas the V and J calls and clone size are those reported in that table. The sample table contains roughly 590,000 clones; only one count was recorded for less than 97% of them. The ten most abundant clones make up 0.095% to 0.12% of the sample.

The CDR3, cysteine through phenylalanine, is 17 amino acids long. Of the read, only the CDR3 DNA is kept; its 51 bases are in frame from base 1. CDR1 and CDR2, looked up from the germline V gene (reference sequence), are PRHDT and FYEKMQ. The trim is 0 bases for V and 0 bases for J, with a gap of 14 bases between the germline ends. CD8 naive samples were obtained by positive selection for CCR7 among CD45RO-negative cells, yielding a CD45RA+CCR7+ population from which TemRA cells were excluded. Donors were healthy HIV-negative adults with no recently reported acute infections or vaccinations. Every donor was a Caucasian adult residing in Nashville, Tennessee, USA. After blood collection by leukapheresis, PBMCs were isolated using Ficoll-Histopaque density gradient centrifugation and then cryopreserved in the vapor phase of liquid nitrogen. Purity and quantity of every magnetically sorted T cell population were checked by analytical flow cytometry. Each sorted fraction had its genomic DNA isolated and then quantified by UV absorbance on a Nanodrop 2000c.

Worth noting for this clone: The specificity of this receptor is unknown. Nothing much larger sits one base from this clone, and base qualities are not available.

The sample taken for sequencing was naive CD8+ T cells sorted from blood. The cell subset or site label here, explained by the study, means: CD45RA+CCR7+. The receptor comes from a woman aged 25 to 45 in good health. This chain is built from TRBV13 and TRBJ1-2, with no reliable assignment of the D segment. CDR3 reads: CASSLGLTAESNYGYTF. In nucleotides, the sequence is TGTGCCAGCAGCTTAGGTCTTACGGCCGAGTCTAACTATGGCTACACCTTC.